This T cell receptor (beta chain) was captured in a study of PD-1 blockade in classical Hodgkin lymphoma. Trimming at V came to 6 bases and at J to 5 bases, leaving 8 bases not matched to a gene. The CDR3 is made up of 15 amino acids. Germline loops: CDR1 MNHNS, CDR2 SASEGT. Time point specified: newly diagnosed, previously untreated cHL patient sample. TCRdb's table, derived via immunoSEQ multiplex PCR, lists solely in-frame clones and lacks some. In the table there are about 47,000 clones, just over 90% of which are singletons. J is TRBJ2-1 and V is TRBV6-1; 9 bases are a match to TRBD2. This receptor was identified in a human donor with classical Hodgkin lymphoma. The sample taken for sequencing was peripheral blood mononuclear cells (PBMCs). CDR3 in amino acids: CASRISGRSNNEQFF. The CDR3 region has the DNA TGTGCCAGCAGGATAAGCGGGAGGTCAAACAATGAGCAGTTCTTC.